The entry below describes one TCR beta chain. Arm-PCR of CDR3 regions with iRepertoire HTBI primers generated TCR beta libraries. MiXCR, run by TCRdb on the multiplex PCR reads, gives a single entry per CDR3 protein. This sample has about 210,000 distinct CDR3 sequences, with about 19% found just once. This sample stems from a study of regulatory T cells in long-lasting Graves disease. As to time point: newly diagnosed GD, antithyroid drugs for less than 3 months. RNA extracted from PBMCs served as the sequencing template. Germline V gene sequence: CDR1 SGDLS, CDR2 YYNGEE. Trimming removed 4 bases at V and 7 bases at J, with 12 bases between. The CDR3 spans 13 residues. This sample also belongs to another study, concerning T cells in Graves' hyperthyroidism and ophthalmopathy.

The clonotype originates from a woman aged 30 to 39 with Graves disease. The sample here was peripheral blood mononuclear cells (PBMCs), taken at new diagnosis, from a patient treated with antithyroid drugs. The chain has TRBV9 and TRBJ2-1, with D possibly TRBD1 on 5 matching bases. CDR3 in DNA: TGTGCCAGCAGCCCCCAGGGCTGGAATGAGCAGTTCTTC. As protein: CASSPQGWNEQFF.